These T cell receptor beta chains were read from a single sample in a study of T cells in Graves' hyperthyroidism and ophthalmopathy. One entry per CDR3 protein, called by TCRdb with MiXCR from the multiplex PCR reads. In the table there are about 520,000 distinct CDR3 sequences, roughly a quarter of which are singletons. Specimen: blood. All receptors derive from a woman aged 30 to 39 with Graves' ophthalmopathy. CDR3s include the opening cysteine and the closing phenylalanine or tryptophan. D genes are given only for firm matches. Expanded clones are given a class, and other clones once, few, many or no size at all.

>TRBJ2-7|-|many|14|TRBV6-1
TGTGCCAGCAGTCAACCGGGGCGGCCCTACGAGCAGTACTTC
CASSQPGRPYEQYF
>TRBJ2-7|-|many|13|TRBV20-1
TGCAGTGCTAGCAGGGAGAACCACTACGAGCAGTACTTC
CSASRENHYEQYF
>TRBJ2-7|-|many|14|TRBV11-1
TGTGCCAGCAGCGCCGACGGGGCGGACTACGAGCAGTACTTC
CASSADGADYEQYF
>TRBJ2-1|TRBD2|-|15|TRBV27
TGTGCCAGCAGTCAGCCGGGACTAGCGATCCATGAGCAGTTCTTC
CASSQPGLAIHEQFF
>TRBJ2-7|TRBD2|-|15|TRBV12-3/TRBV12-4
TGTGCCAGCAGGCCCCCGGGACTATTGGACTACGAGCAGTACTTC
CASRPPGLLDYEQYF
>TRBJ2-7|-|-|16|TRBV4-1
TGCGCCAGCAGCCAAGGAATCGACACCACCCTTTGGGAGCAGTACTTC
CASSQGIDTTLWEQYF
>TRBJ1-5|-|few|13|TRBV2
TGTGCCAGCAGTGGGGATAGCAATCAGCCCAAGCATTTT
CASSGDSNQPKHF
>TRBJ1-3|-|many|13|TRBV25-1
TGTGCCAGCTCCGGATCTCCTGGAAACACCATATATTTT
CASSGSPGNTIYF
>TRBJ1-2|TRBD1|many|14|TRBV28
TGTGCCAGCATTGGACAGGGACCCAACTATGGCTACACCTTC
CASIGQGPNYGYTF
>TRBJ2-7|-|many|13|TRBV2
TGTGCCAGCATGTGGGGGAGCTCCTACGAGCAGTACTTC
CASMWGSSYEQYF
>TRBJ1-5|-|many|20|TRBV13
TGTGCCAGCAGCCCCCCCACGGTGGGAACGCCCGCGGGGAACAATCAGCCCCAGCATTTT
CASSPPTVGTPAGNNQPQHF
>TRBJ2-5|TRBD2|once|16|TRBV12-3/TRBV12-4
TGTGCCAGCAGTCCCGGCGCTAGCGGGGGGGCGGAGACCCAGTACTTC
CASSPGASGGAETQYF
>TRBJ1-2|-|many|14|TRBV27
TGTGCCAGCAGTTTCGGGCGATTCATCTATGGCTACACCTTC
CASSFGRFIYGYTF
>TRBJ2-7|-|many|12|TRBV20-1
TGCAGTGCTAGAGTTGATAACTACGAGCAGTACTTC
CSARVDNYEQYF
>TRBJ1-4|TRBD1|-|16|TRBV6-5
TGTGCCAGCAGTTGGGGGACAGGGGGCAAGGTTGAAAAACTGTTTTTT
CASSWGTGGKVEKLFF
>TRBJ2-7|TRBD1|-|16|TRBV6-1
TGTGCCAGCAGTCCAAAGGGACGACAGGGGACTGACGAGCAGTACTTC
CASSPKGRQGTDEQYF
>TRBJ2-7|TRBD2|many|16|TRBV4-1
TGCGCCAGCAGCCCTTTAGGTAGCGGGGCTTCCTACGAGCAGTACTTC
CASSPLGSGASYEQYF
>TRBJ1-3|TRBD1|many|15|TRBV6-5
TGTGCCAGCATTATGACAGGGGCAGGGGGAAACACCATATATTTT
CASIMTGAGGNTIYF
>TRBJ1-5|-|many|14|TRBV24-1
TGTGCCACCAAACAACCTTATAGCAATCAGCCCCAGCATTTT
CATKQPYSNQPQHF
>TRBJ1-1|-|many|13|TRBV19
TGTGCCAGTACTTGGGGGCTAAACACTGAAGCTTTCTTT
CASTWGLNTEAFF
>TRBJ1-2|TRBD1|-|15|TRBV18
TGTGCCAGCTCACCGGACACAGGGGGACAATATGGCTACACCTTC
CASSPDTGGQYGYTF
>TRBJ2-5|TRBD1|many|15|TRBV12-3/TRBV12-4
TGTGCCAGCAGTTTGGGGACAGGGCTTTTCGAGACCCAGTACTTC
CASSLGTGLFETQYF
>TRBJ1-1|-|many|14|TRBV7-9
TGTGCCAGCAGTTTAACAGGGCTGAACACTGAAGCTTTCTTT
CASSLTGLNTEAFF
>TRBJ2-7|-|few|13|TRBV29-1
TGCAGCGCAACGGGGGACACCGCACTGGAGCAGTACTTC
CSATGDTALEQYF
>TRBJ1-1|TRBD1|-|16|TRBV11-2
TGTGCCAGCAGCTTAGTGGGACAGGGGGCGTCCACTGAAGCTTTCTTT
CASSLVGQGASTEAFF
>TRBJ1-1|-|-|13|TRBV20-1
TGCAGTGCTAGAGAGGCTAGGTTCACTGAAGCTTTCTTT
CSAREARFTEAFF
>TRBJ2-7|-|many|12|TRBV19
TGTGCCAGTACCTCAGATTCCTACGAGCAGTACTTC
CASTSDSYEQYF
>TRBJ1-5|TRBD1|few|16|TRBV28
TGTGCCAGCAGGTTACCCCCGGGACAGGGTATTCAGCCCCAGCATTTT
CASRLPPGQGIQPQHF
>TRBJ1-5|-|-|12|TRBV2
TGTGCCAGCGCCTTTAGCAATCAGCCCCAGCATTTT
CASAFSNQPQHF
>TRBJ1-5|-|-|13|TRBV12-3/TRBV12-4
TGTGCCAGCAGCGTTAAGGTGGATCAGCCCCAGCATTTT
CASSVKVDQPQHF
>TRBJ1-2|-|many|14|TRBV5-1
TGCGCCAGCAGCTTGTTAGGGCCCGGGGAAGGCTACACCTTC
CASSLLGPGEGYTF
>TRBJ1-1|-|-|11|TRBV20-1
TGCAGTGCCAGACGGTTTACTGAAGCTTTCTTT
CSARRFTEAFF
>TRBJ2-7|-|many|14|TRBV20-1
TGCAGTGCCGAGTTTCCGGGACGGCTAAACGAGCGGTACTTC
CSAEFPGRLNERYF
>TRBJ1-1|TRBD1|-|14|TRBV5-1
TGCGCCAGCAGCCCAGGGGGACAGTGGACTGAAGCTTTCTTT
CASSPGGQWTEAFF
>TRBJ2-7|TRBD2|-|16|TRBV20-1
TGCAGTGCCAACCGGGTAGCGGGGGCTCTACCCTACGAGCAGTACTTC
CSANRVAGALPYEQYF
>TRBJ1-3|-|few|17|TRBV4-1
TGCGCCAGCAGCCAAGGGTTCACAGGGAGGGCAGGAAACACCATATATTTT
CASSQGFTGRAGNTIYF
>TRBJ1-1|-|few|14|TRBV19
TGTGCCAGTAGTATTAGGACAGCGAACACTGAAGCTTTCTTT
CASSIRTANTEAFF
>TRBJ1-2|-|-|13|TRBV12-3/TRBV12-4
TGTGCCAGCAGTGAAATAGTTGGCGGTGGCTACACCTTC
CASSEIVGGGYTF
>TRBJ1-1|-|many|13|TRBV10-3
TGTGCCATCAGCGAGGAGGGGAACACTGAAGCTTTCTTT
CAISEEGNTEAFF
>TRBJ1-5|-|few|16|TRBV5-6
TGTGCCAGCAGCCGGTCTGTCCTTTATAGCAATCAGCCCCAGCATTTT
CASSRSVLYSNQPQHF
>TRBJ1-5|-|many|16|TRBV7-8
TGTGCCAGCAGCTCTACCTTGGGGGTGGGCAATCAGCCCCAGCATTTT
CASSSTLGVGNQPQHF
>TRBJ2-7|-|many|14|TRBV7-6
TGTGCCAGCAGCCCCTCGAACCTCCAGTACGAGCAGTACTTC
CASSPSNLQYEQYF